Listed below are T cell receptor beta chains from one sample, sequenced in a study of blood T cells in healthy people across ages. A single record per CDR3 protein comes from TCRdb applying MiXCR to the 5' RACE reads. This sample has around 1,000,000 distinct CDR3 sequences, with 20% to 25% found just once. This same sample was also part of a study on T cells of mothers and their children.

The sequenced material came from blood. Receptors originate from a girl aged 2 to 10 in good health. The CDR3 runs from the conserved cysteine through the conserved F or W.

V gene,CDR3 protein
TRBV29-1,CSVTPPDQETQYF
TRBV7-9,CASSLNGISYEQYF
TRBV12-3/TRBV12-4,CASLPIVGNIDYEQYF
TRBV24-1,CATSTTGGKSYEQYF
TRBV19,CASSIEDGPYEQYF
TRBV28,CASMQGGRTYEQYF
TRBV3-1,CASRGRFQYF
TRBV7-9,CASSPQLGNEQFF
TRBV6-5,CASSYAGSTLHF
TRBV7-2,CASSWGGSSYEQYF
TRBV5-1,CASSNSPNTEAFF
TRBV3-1,CASSQAMTSYEQYF
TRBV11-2,CASRVAGGRYEQYF
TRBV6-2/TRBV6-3,CASSFEERKVEQFF
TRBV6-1,CASPRIASGYNEQFF
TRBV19,CASSMGQFYEQYF
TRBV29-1,CSVEEQGLLGYTF
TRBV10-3,CAISAEGNQPQHF
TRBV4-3,CASSQEQATDTQYF
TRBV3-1,CASSQGDRGQYEQYF
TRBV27,CASRDYLTEQYF
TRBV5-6,CASSLVRADEQYF
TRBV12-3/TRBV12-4,CASSDRTGAYEQYF
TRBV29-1,CSVRRTNTGELFF
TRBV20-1,CSARDPWDRPSYEQYF
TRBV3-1,CASSPGGGASGNTIYF
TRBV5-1,CASSLEGGDTDTQYF
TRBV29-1,CSVGKDRGGHNEQFF
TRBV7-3,CASSLSPTAPYEQYF